This section outlines one T cell receptor (beta chain) sequence together with its context. This entry comes from a study of blood T cell repertoires in COVID-19. Overall study context: Researchers got acute and convalescent COVID-19 samples from the United States, Italy and Spain. PBMCs, B-cell-depleted T cells, or T cells provided the cDNA or gDNA that made up the material.

Per the germline V gene, CDR1 is LNHDA and CDR2 is SQIVND (reference sequence). The CDR3 length is 16 residues. Trimming pared 3 bases from V and 6 bases from J, leaving 18 bases between. In the original analysis: The assay estimated nucleated cells by amplifying reference gene primers. Using immunoSEQ multiplex PCR, the repertoire was profiled, and TCRdb retains in-frame clones only, with some absent. Clonal size and the V and J genes are those of that table, whereas D and trimming came from the DNA. This repertoire shows around 130,000 clones, 82% found once; its top ten account for 9% to 13%. The TCR originated in a human donor in a cohort sampled during active COVID-19. The sample was peripheral blood. The chain combines TRBV19 with TRBJ1-5; D is uncertain. CDR3 region: CASSISGTRVSQPQHF. The CDR3 DNA sequence: TGTGCCAGTAGTATCTCGGGTACTCGGGTGAGTCAGCCCCAGCATTTT. Variable domain in full (rest from reference TRBV19 and TRBJ1-5): DGGITQSPKYLFRKEGQNVTLSCEQNLNHDAMYWYRQDPGQGLRLIYYSQIVNDFQKGDIAEGYSVSREKKESFPLTVTSAQKNPTAFYLCASSISGTRVSQPQHFGDGTRLSIL.